A single T cell receptor (beta chain) is shown here with its context. Antigen: not known. CDR3 size: 15 residues. V lost 2 bases and J lost 4; bases outside the gene matches: 2. Germline CDR1 MNHEY, CDR2 SVGAGI. From the 120-subject validation cohort, which was separate from the approximately 700-subject first cohort, the donors were drawn. The record originates from a study of cytomegalovirus exposure and HLA in healthy donors. Overall study context: The 120 validation repertoires, a later analysis reported, used the same platform as the approximately 670 repertoires from the first cohort.

TCRdb keeps only in-frame clones here, not all; method: immunoSEQ multiplex PCR. Of over 60,000 clones in the sample, approximately 97% were seen once. Findings and caveats of the study: Altogether, 150 or so TCR beta chains were recorded as cytomegalovirus-associated. In vitro assays verified that a few CMV-associated chains recognized CMV antigens specifically.

The receptor comes from a man younger than 30 in good health and CMV-seronegative. V gene TRBV6-5 combines with J gene TRBJ1-2; 12 nucleotides agree with TRBD1. Sequenced: PBMCs. The CDR3 sequence is CASSYGTGGFYGYTF. As DNA, the CDR3 is TGTGCCAGCAGTTACGGGACAGGGGGCTTCTATGGCTACACCTTC.